This TCR beta chain was captured in a study of identical twins. Study conclusions and caveats: Interpretation of the results relied on cross-sectional statistical analysis and not on following the same donors. Low generation-probability sequences were in excess among twin-shared out-of-frame alpha sequences.

With respect to this clonotype: Its antigen is not identified.

No donor was unhealthy or non-Caucasian. The CDR3 has 16 residues. V was clipped by 4 bases and J by 6 bases, with 19 bases between them. Germline V lookup: CDR1 SGHKS, CDR2 YYEKEE (reference sequence). A universal primer site was created by template switching, with the cDNA bearing unique molecular identifiers. Each CDR3 protein gets one entry after TCRdb re-called the 5' RACE reads with MiXCR. The table lists 130,000 to 150,000 distinct CDR3 sequences, around 3.4% of them singletons. The clonotype comes from a man younger than 35 in good health. Material: memory T cells sorted from blood. The chain carries TRBV5-5 and TRBJ2-2; D is perhaps TRBD1 or TRBD2 (5 bases each). Here the CDR3 DNA reads TGTGCCAGCAGCCCCCGGGACCGAATCAGGGCCGGGGAGCTGTTTTTT. This gives the protein CASSPRDRIRAGELFF.